This TCR beta chain was recovered during a study of PD-1 blockade in classical Hodgkin lymphoma. CDR1 is SGHRS and CDR2 is YFSETQ in the germline V gene. The CDR3 runs to 13 residues. Trimming removed 4 bases at V and 12 bases at J, with 17 bases between. Every patient relapsed after autologous stem cell transplantation, and brentuximab vedotin exposure varied. Using immunoSEQ multiplex PCR, the repertoire was profiled, and TCRdb retains in-frame clones only, with some absent. The sample lists approximately 84,000 clones; approximately 91% were seen once. The sample in question was peripheral blood mononuclear cells (PBMCs), obtained at baseline. This clonotype originated in a human donor with classical Hodgkin lymphoma. V gene TRBV5-1 combines with J gene TRBJ2-1; tentative D call: TRBD1 (6 bases). CDR3 residues: CASSPRDPQGQFF. The DNA for the CDR3 is TGCGCCAGCAGCCCAAGGGACCCACAGGGGCAGTTCTTC.